This T cell receptor beta chain stems from a study of blood T cells in healthy people across ages. It was with a sample-barcoded 5' primer and a J-beta primer mix that a second PCR of roughly 7 to 12 cycles was run. TCRdb analysed the 5' RACE reads with MiXCR anew, one entry per CDR3 protein. The table includes some 700,000 distinct CDR3 sequences, approximately 39% detected once. This clonotype was observed a few times. V lost 5 bases, J lost 13 bases, and 18 bases lay in between. CDR1 and CDR2 from the germline V gene are SEHNR and FQNEAQ (reference sequence). This CDR3 comprises 13 residues. This TCR derives from a woman aged 60-70 years in good health. Input material: blood. The J gene is TRBJ2-4, the V gene TRBV7-9; tentatively, D is TRBD2 (6 bases). The chain's CDR3 is CASSPGGAQEQYF. In nucleotides, the CDR3 is TGTGCCAGCAGCCCCGGAGGGGCCCAGGAGCAGTACTTC.